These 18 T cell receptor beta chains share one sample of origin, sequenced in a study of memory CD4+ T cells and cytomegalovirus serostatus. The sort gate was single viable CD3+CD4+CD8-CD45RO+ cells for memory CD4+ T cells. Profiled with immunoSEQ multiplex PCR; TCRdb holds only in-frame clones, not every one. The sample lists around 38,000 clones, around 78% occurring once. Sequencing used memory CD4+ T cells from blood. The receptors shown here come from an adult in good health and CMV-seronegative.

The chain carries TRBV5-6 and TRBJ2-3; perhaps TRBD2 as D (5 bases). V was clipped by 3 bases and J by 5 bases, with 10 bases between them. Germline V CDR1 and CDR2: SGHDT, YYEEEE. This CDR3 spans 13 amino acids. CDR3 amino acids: CASSWNRGDTQYF. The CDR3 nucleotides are TGTGCCAGCAGCTGGAATCGGGGAGATACGCAGTATTTT.

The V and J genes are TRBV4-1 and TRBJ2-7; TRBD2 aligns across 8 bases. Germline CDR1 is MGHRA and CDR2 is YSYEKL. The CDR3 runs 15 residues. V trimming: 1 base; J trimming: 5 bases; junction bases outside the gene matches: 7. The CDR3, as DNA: TGCGCCAGCAGCCAAGTTGGGCTAGCGGGCGACGAGCAGTACTTC. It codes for CASSQVGLAGDEQYF.

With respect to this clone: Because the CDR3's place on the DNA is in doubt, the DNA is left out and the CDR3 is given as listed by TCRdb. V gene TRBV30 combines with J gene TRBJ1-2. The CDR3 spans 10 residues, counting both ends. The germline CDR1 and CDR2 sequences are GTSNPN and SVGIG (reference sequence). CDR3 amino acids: CAWGAGTRTF.

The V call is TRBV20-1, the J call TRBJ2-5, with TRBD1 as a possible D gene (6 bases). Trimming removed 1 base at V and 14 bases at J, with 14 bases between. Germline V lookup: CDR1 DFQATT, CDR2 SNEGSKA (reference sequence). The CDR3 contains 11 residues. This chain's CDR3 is CSARVQQGRYF. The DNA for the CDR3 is TGCAGTGCTAGAGTCCAACAGGGTCGTTACTTC.

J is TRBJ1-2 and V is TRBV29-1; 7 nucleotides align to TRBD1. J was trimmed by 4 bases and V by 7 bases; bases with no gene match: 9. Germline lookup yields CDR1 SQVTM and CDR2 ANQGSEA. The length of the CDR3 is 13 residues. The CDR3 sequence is CSARDSVTYGYTF. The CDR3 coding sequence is TGCAGCGCCCGGGACAGCGTTACCTATGGCTACACCTTC.

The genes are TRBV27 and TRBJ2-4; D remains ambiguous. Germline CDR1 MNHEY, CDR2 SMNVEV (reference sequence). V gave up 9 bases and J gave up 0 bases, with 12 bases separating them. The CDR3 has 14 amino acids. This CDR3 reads CARNRCEAKNIQYF. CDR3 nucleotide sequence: TGTGCCAGAAACAGATGCGAAGCCAAAAACATTCAGTACTTC.

CDR3 sequence (DNA): TGTGCCAGCAGTTTTCTGTCGGGCATGGGAGACACTGAAGCTTTCTTT. It translates to CASSFLSGMGDTEAFF. The rearrangement joins TRBV27 to TRBJ1-1; no reliable D call. Trimming took 3 bases from V and 3 from J, leaving 17 bases between them. The CDR3 sequence is 16 residues long. Germline loops: CDR1 MNHEY, CDR2 SMNVEV (reference sequence).

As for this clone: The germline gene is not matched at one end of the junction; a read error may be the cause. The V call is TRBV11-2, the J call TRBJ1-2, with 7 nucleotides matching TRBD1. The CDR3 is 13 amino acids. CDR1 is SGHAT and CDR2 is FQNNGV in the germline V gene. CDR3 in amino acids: CASSSGQTLGCTF. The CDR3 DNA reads TGTGCCAGCAGCTCGGGACAGACTCTTGGCTGCACCTTC.

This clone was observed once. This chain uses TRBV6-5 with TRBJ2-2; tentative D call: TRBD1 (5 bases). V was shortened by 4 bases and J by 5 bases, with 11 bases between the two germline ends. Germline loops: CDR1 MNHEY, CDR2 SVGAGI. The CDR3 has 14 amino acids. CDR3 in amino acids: CASSSRPGTGELFF. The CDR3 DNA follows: TGTGCCAGCAGTTCTCGACCAGGGACCGGGGAGCTGTTTTTT.

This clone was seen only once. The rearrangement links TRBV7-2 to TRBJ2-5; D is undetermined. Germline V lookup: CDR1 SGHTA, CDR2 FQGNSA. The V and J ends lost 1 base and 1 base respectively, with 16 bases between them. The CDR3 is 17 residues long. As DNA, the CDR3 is TGTGCCAGCAGCTTAGGACGGATCCAACGAATCCAAGAGACCCAGTACTTC. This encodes CASSLGRIQRIQETQYF.

CDR3 in amino acids: CASSLVRPSGILAGELFF. The CDR3 DNA reads as TGTGCCAGCAGCTTGGTGAGGCCTAGCGGGATTCTGGCCGGGGAGCTGTTTTTT. This sequence joins TRBV5-8 and TRBJ2-2; 9 bases line up with TRBD2. Germline values: CDR1 SGHTS, CDR2 YDEGEE. V gave up 0 bases and J gave up 6 bases; unmatched junction bases: 12. The CDR3 extends over 18 amino acids.

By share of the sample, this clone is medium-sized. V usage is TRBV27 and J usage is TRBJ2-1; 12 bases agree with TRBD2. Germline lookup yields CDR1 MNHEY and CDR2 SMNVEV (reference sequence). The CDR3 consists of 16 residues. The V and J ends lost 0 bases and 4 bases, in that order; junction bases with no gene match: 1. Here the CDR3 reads CASSLSLAGGYNEQFF. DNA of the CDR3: TGTGCCAGCAGTTTATCCCTAGCGGGAGGGTACAATGAGCAGTTCTTC.

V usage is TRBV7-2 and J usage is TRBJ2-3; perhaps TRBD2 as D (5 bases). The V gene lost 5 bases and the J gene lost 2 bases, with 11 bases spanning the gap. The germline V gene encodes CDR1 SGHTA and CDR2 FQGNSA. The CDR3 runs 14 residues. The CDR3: CASSPLAITDTQYF. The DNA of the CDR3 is TGTGCCAGCAGCCCTCTAGCCATCACAGATACGCAGTATTTT.

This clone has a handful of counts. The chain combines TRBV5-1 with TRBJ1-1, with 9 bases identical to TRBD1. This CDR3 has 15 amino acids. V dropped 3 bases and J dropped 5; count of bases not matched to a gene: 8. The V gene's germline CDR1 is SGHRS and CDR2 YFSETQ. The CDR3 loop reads CASSSGQGITTEAFF. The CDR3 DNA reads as TGCGCCAGCAGCTCCGGACAGGGGATAACGACTGAAGCTTTCTTT.

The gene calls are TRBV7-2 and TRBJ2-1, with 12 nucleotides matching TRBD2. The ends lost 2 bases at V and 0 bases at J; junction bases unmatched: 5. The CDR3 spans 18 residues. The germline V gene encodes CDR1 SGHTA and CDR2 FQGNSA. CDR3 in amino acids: CASSLKASGRVSYNEQFF. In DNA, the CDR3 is TGTGCCAGCAGCTTAAAGGCTAGCGGGAGGGTCTCCTACAATGAGCAGTTCTTC. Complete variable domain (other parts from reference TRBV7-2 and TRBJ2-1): GAGVSQSPSNKVTEKGKDVELRCDPISGHTALYWYRQSLGQGLEFLIYFQGNSAPDKSGLPSDRFSAERTGGSVSTLTIQRTQQEDSAVYLCASSLKASGRVSYNEQFFGPGTRLTVL.

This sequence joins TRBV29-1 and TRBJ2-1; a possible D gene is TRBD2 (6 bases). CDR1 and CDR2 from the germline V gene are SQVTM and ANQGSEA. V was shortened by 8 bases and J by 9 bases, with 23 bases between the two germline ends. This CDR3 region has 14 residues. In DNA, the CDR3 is TGCAGCATCGTTAGGGGAGGAGATCGGGGTGAGCAGTTCTTC. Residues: CSIVRGGDRGEQFF.

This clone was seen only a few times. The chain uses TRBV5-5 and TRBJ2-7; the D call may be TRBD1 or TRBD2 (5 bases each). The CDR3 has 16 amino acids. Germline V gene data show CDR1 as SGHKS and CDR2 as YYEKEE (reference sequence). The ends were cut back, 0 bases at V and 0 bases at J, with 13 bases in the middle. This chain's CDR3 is CASSLGGTQPSYEQYF. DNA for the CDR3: TGTGCCAGCAGCTTGGGGGGGACGCAGCCCTCCTACGAGCAGTACTTC. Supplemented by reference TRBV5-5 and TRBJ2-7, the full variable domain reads DAGVTQSPTHLIKTRGQQVTLRCSPISGHKSVSWYQQVLGQGPQFIFQYYEKEERGRGNFPDRFSARQFPNYSSELNVNALLLGDSALYLCASSLGGTQPSYEQYFGPGTRLTVT.

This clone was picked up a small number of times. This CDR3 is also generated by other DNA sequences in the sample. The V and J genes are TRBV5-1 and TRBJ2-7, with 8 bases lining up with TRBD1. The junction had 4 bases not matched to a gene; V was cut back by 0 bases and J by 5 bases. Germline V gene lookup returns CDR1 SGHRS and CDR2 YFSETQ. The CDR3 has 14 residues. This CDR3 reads CASSLAQTGDEQYF. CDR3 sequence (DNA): TGCGCCAGCAGCTTGGCGCAGACAGGGGACGAGCAGTACTTC.